Listed here is a single T cell receptor beta chain. This sample was included in a study of blood T cell repertoires in COVID-19. CDR3 length equals 14 residues. Looked up from germline, CDR1 is MDHEN and CDR2 is SYDVKM. V was cut by 6 bases and J by 6 bases, with 14 bases left in between. Clones were read by immunoSEQ multiplex PCR, and TCRdb kept only the in-frame ones, dropping some. The sample holds around 280,000 clones, about 90% seen once. The chain joins TRBV28 to TRBJ2-2; perhaps TRBD1 as D (8 bases). Sequenced sample: peripheral blood. The receptor comes from a woman between 25 and 40 years old who had recovered from COVID-19. CDR3 DNA: TGTGCCAGCAGCCTACAGGGGGGGGCCGGGGAGCTGTTTTTT. It specifies CASSLQGGAGELFF.